This TCR beta chain was sequenced during a study of blood T cell repertoires in COVID-19. The overall study: The samples span acute and convalescent COVID-19 from the United States, Italy and Spain. T cells, B-cell-depleted T cells, or PBMCs provided the cDNA or gDNA that served as material.

With 6 bases removed from V and 8 bases from J, the gap between germline ends came to 10 bases. The CDR3 sequence is 12 residues long. Methods used by the authors: Estimation of nucleated cell counts was performed using reference gene primer amplification. Data came from immunoSEQ multiplex PCR; TCRdb stores just in-frame clones and leaves some out. The DNA was the basis for D and trimming; V, J and clone size are from that table. This sample carries roughly 200,000 clones, almost 90% of them seen once, and the ten largest clones take under 2%. Sequencing used peripheral blood. This chain connects TRBV12-3 or TRBV12-4 to TRBJ1-4; no firm D call. The sequence was collected from a man younger than 35 with active or convalescent COVID-19. Here the CDR3 reads CASSKRVEKLFF. Written as DNA, the CDR3 is TGTGCCAGCAGCAAACGGGTCGAAAAACTGTTTTTT.